This TCR beta chain was observed in a study of vaccination effects on CD4 cells after COVID-19. Turning to the study itself: Participants each got two BNT162b2 or mRNA-1273 vaccine doses.

The CDR3 consists of 15 residues. The V segment lost 3 bases and the J segment 7 bases; nucleotides outside the gene matches: 10. From germline, CDR1 is SGDLS and CDR2 YYNGEE. The protocol was immunoSEQ multiplex PCR, while the TCRdb copy is restricted to in-frame clones and leaves out a portion. This sample has some 59,000 clones; approximately 79% occur once, and the top ten carry around 2.4%. Concerning this clone: The antigen is undetermined.

Ahead of sequencing, the ViraFEST assay grew antigen-specific CD4+ T cells using viral peptide pools. Researchers isolated CD4+ T cells once approximately ten days of culture had elapsed. Testing of the vaccine recipients showed negative nucleocapsid antibodies and no prior SARS-CoV-2 infection. They grew under 2.5 million PBMC in each well, adding about 10 IU/ml IL-2 and 8 to 10 ug/ml peptides. Material: CD4+ T cells from PBMCs cultured with HCoV-229E spike peptides, obtained before COVID-19 vaccination. The clonotype was recovered from a human donor who received a COVID-19 vaccine. The V call is TRBV9, the J call TRBJ2-5; 9 nucleotides agree with TRBD2. CDR3: CASSEGSGGPRTQYF. CDR3 in DNA: TGTGCCAGCAGCGAGGGGAGCGGGGGGCCACGGACCCAGTACTTC.